One and the same sample provided the 6 T cell receptor beta chains below, sequenced in a study of blood T cell repertoires in COVID-19. Assay: immunoSEQ multiplex PCR; the TCRdb copy retains only in-frame clones and omits some. The sample shows some 300,000 clones, 90% of them seen only once. The specimen was peripheral blood. All receptors come from a woman aged 50 to 60 with COVID-19, enrolled during active disease.

DNA of the CDR3: TGTGCCAGCTCAGCCCGGGACAGGAGCTCCTACGAGCAGTACTTC. It encodes CASSARDRSSYEQYF. This rearrangement joins TRBV18 to TRBJ2-7, with TRBD1 matching over 8 bases. Germline CDR1 and CDR2: KGHSH and LQKENI. The V and J ends lost 5 bases and 0 bases, in that order; junction bases with no gene match: 6. The CDR3 totals 15 residues.

This clone is a singleton in its sample. The rearrangement uses TRBV6-5 and TRBJ2-5, with 7 bases that match TRBD2. CDR3 length: 14 residues. Germline lookup yields CDR1 MNHEY and CDR2 SVGAGI. V gave up 8 bases and J gave up 5 bases; unmatched junction bases: 11. The CDR3 loop reads CASGPGRRGETQYF. CDR3 bases: TGTGCCAGCGGCCCGGGGCGGCGGGGGGAGACCCAGTACTTC.

The chain employs TRBV5-1 and TRBJ2-5; D is unresolved. V shed 0 bases and J shed 2 bases, with 5 bases lying between them. Germline CDR1 SGHRS, CDR2 YFSETQ. The CDR3 is 13 residues long. The CDR3 protein is CASSLAQQETQYF. As DNA, the CDR3 is TGCGCCAGCAGCTTGGCTCAGCAAGAGACCCAGTACTTC.

V gene TRBV29-1 combines with J gene TRBJ1-5, with 7 bases matching TRBD1. The germline V gene encodes CDR1 SQVTM and CDR2 ANQGSEA. With 3 bases clipped from V and 0 bases from J, the junction kept 17 bases outside the gene matches. The CDR3 is made up of 19 amino acids. This CDR3 reads CSVELCGRGARDSNQPQHF. Here the CDR3 DNA reads TGCAGCGTTGAGTTATGCGGCAGGGGGGCAAGAGATAGCAATCAGCCCCAGCATTTT. Combining the CDR3 with reference TRBV29-1 and TRBJ1-5 gives the whole variable domain SAVISQKPSRDICQRGTSLTIQCQVDSQVTMMFWYRQQPGQSLTLIATANQGSEATYESGFVIDKFPISRPNLTFSTLTVSNMSPEDSSIYLCSVELCGRGARDSNQPQHFGDGTRLSIL.

The rearrangement uses TRBV7-9 and TRBJ2-1; 7 positions agree with TRBD2. Trimming cost V 1 base and J 6 bases; bases outside gene matches: 6. This CDR3 has 15 amino acids. Looked up from germline, CDR1 is SEHNR and CDR2 is FQNEAQ (reference sequence). Written as DNA, the CDR3 is TGTGCCAGCAGCTTAGGGGCGGGAGTAGGCAATGAGCAGTTCTTC. It codes for CASSLGAGVGNEQFF.

The chain combines TRBV21-1 with TRBJ2-7; the table's D call, TRBD2, has no DNA check behind it. TRBV21-1 is a pseudogene locus. The CDR3 is made up of 18 amino acids. Here the CDR3 reads CASSKVRLAGIVTYEQYF. DNA of the CDR3: TGTGCCAGCAGCAAAGTGCGACTAGCGGGAATAGTTACCTACGAGCAGTACTTC.